The 24 T cell receptor beta chains below were found in one sample sequenced in a study of T cell responses to AZD1222 COVID-19 vaccine. Measured with immunoSEQ multiplex PCR; TCRdb has only the in-frame clones, and not every one. The table shows some 110,000 clones, with about 90% occurring only once. The input for sequencing was peripheral blood, taken on day 0 of AZD1222 vaccination. The receptors come from an adult in good health.

The chain recombines TRBV5-6 with TRBJ1-1; 7 bases are shared with TRBD1. The CDR3 has 13 residues. Trimming took 6 bases from V and 4 from J; bases not matched to a gene: 6. Looked up from germline, CDR1 is SGHDT and CDR2 is YYEEEE. This CDR3 is CASTPEGATEAFF. The CDR3 region has the DNA TGTGCCAGCACCCCGGAGGGGGCCACTGAAGCTTTCTTT.

The chain carries TRBV5-6 and TRBJ2-3, with unresolved D. Trimming removed 1 base at V and 1 base at J, with 4 bases between. Germline values: CDR1 SGHDT, CDR2 YYEEEE. This CDR3 is built from 13 residues. Here the CDR3 DNA reads TGTGCCAGCAGCTTGAGGGGCACAGATACGCAGTATTTT. Translated, it gives CASSLRGTDTQYF.

This chain joins TRBV27 and TRBJ1-5; no definite D call. Per germline, CDR1 MNHEY and CDR2 SMNVEV (reference sequence). Trimming cost V 4 bases and J 1 base, with 5 bases left between them. The CDR3 is 13 residues long. In nucleotides, the CDR3 is TGTGCCAGCAGTTACACCAGCAATCAGCCCCAGCATTTT. Amino acid sequence: CASSYTSNQPQHF.

This clone was observed once. The V call is TRBV11-3, the J call TRBJ2-5, with 8 bases lining up with TRBD2. J gave up 5 bases and V 2 bases, and 7 bases lay outside the gene matches. Germline lookup yields CDR1 SGHNT and CDR2 YENEEA. This CDR3 has 15 residues. The CDR3 nucleotides read TGTGCCAGCAGCTTAAGTCCGGGAGGGCACGAGACCCAGTACTTC. It codes for CASSLSPGGHETQYF.

V usage is TRBV6-6 and J usage is TRBJ1-5, with 7 bases matching TRBD1. Germline CDR1 is MNHNY and CDR2 is SVGAGI (reference sequence). With 2 bases clipped from V and 6 bases from J, the junction kept 7 bases outside the gene matches. The CDR3 covers 15 residues. The CDR3 coding sequence is TGTGCCAGCAGTTACCCCAGGGGGGAGGTTCAGCCCCAGCATTTT. Translating gives CASSYPRGEVQPQHF.

V usage is TRBV9 and J usage is TRBJ1-1, with 7 bases aligning to TRBD1. CDR1 and CDR2 from the germline V gene are SGDLS and YYNGEE. This CDR3 is built from 15 residues. With V trimmed by 4 bases and J by 0 bases, 6 bases remained unmatched. The CDR3 here is CASSPTDRVNTEAFF. In nucleotides, the CDR3 is TGTGCCAGCAGCCCAACCGACAGGGTGAACACTGAAGCTTTCTTT.

The chain carries TRBV27 and TRBJ1-2; TRBD1 agrees at 8 bases. This CDR3 spans 13 amino acids. CDR1 MNHEY and CDR2 SMNVEV come from the germline V gene (reference sequence). Trimming at V came to 5 bases and at J to 6 bases, leaving 5 bases not matched to a gene. The CDR3 protein is CASSPRTGHGYTF. DNA for the CDR3: TGTGCCAGCAGTCCCCGGACAGGGCATGGCTACACCTTC.

The chain is built from TRBV28 and TRBJ1-5; TRBD1 matches 7 bases. Trimming took 1 base from V and 5 from J; bases not matched to a gene: 8. The germline CDR1 and CDR2 sequences are MDHEN and SYDVKM. CDR3 length equals 16 residues. CDR3 amino acids: CASSLFWTGQDQPQHF. Written as DNA, the CDR3 is TGTGCCAGCAGTTTATTTTGGACAGGCCAGGATCAGCCCCAGCATTTT.

Only one count was recorded for this clone. This sample also contains other DNA sequences that code for the same CDR3. The chain couples TRBV11-2 to TRBJ1-5; no definite D call. Trimming cost V 0 bases and J 4 bases, with 4 bases left between them. Germline CDR1 is SGHAT and CDR2 is FQNNGV. This CDR3 has 13 amino acids. The CDR3: CASSLDRNQPQHF. DNA of the CDR3: TGTGCCAGCAGCTTAGATAGGAATCAGCCCCAGCATTTT.

The genes are TRBV13 and TRBJ2-7; 8 nucleotides agree with TRBD2. The CDR3 has 14 residues. J gave up 3 bases and V 0 bases, and 1 base lay outside the gene matches. Germline-derived CDR1 and CDR2 are PRHDT and FYEKMQ (reference sequence). The CDR3 bases are TGTGCCAGCAGCTTAGGCGGGGGGGTCTACGAGCAGTACTTC. Translated: CASSLGGGVYEQYF. The complete variable domain, with remaining parts taken from reference TRBV13 and TRBJ2-7, reads AAGVIQSPRHLIKEKRETATLKCYPIPRHDTVYWYQQGPGQDPQFLISFYEKMQSDKGSIPDRFSAQQFSDYHSELNMSSLELGDSALYFCASSLGGGVYEQYFGPGTRLTVT.

The rearrangement joins TRBV27 to TRBJ1-2; D is unclear. The CDR3 is 13 residues long. CDR1 and CDR2 (germline): MNHEY, SMNVEV (reference sequence). Deletions cut 8 bases from V and 6 bases from J, with 16 bases between. CDR3 residues: CASGLGSDNGYTF. CDR3 coding DNA: TGTGCCAGCGGGTTGGGGAGTGACAATGGCTACACCTTC.

In DNA form, the CDR3 reads TGTGCCAGCAGCCAAGGGGCCGCAGGGATCCGGACAGATACGCAGTATTTT. Its protein is CASSQGAAGIRTDTQYF. The genes are TRBV3-1 (or the pseudogene TRBV3-2) and TRBJ2-3; maybe TRBD1 (5 bases). The CDR3 is made up of 17 amino acids. The V end was cut by 1 base, the J end by 3 bases, with 17 bases between. Per germline, CDR1 LGHDT and CDR2 YNNKEL (reference sequence).

The chain combines TRBV5-4 with TRBJ1-2; 9 bases match TRBD1. The CDR3 is made up of 13 amino acids. V was clipped by 4 bases and J by 2 bases; unmatched bases: 0. The germline V gene encodes CDR1 SGHNT and CDR2 YYREEE (reference sequence). The CDR3 nucleotides are TGTGCCAGCAGCGGGACAGGGAACTATGGCTACACCTTC. Translated, it gives CASSGTGNYGYTF.

The rearrangement joins TRBV5-6 to TRBJ2-1; TRBD2 aligns across 7 bases. Germline CDR1 is SGHDT and CDR2 is YYEEEE. This CDR3 is 15 amino acids long. J gave up 2 bases and V 0 bases, and 2 bases lay outside the gene matches. The CDR3 spells CASSLVGLAYNEQFF. The CDR3 DNA is TGTGCCAGCAGCTTGGTTGGACTAGCCTACAATGAGCAGTTCTTC.

CDR3 region: CASSLGPGVGAEGEYQETQYF. The CDR3 DNA sequence: TGTGCCAGCAGTTTAGGCCCCGGGGTGGGGGCGGAGGGGGAGTACCAAGAGACCCAGTACTTC. This rearrangement joins TRBV28 to TRBJ2-5; D is perhaps TRBD1 or TRBD2 (6 bases each). CDR1 MDHEN and CDR2 SYDVKM come from the germline V gene. Between the trimmed V and J ends, which lost 2 bases and 0 bases, there was a span of 28 bases. The CDR3 has 21 residues.

This chain connects TRBV4-1 to TRBJ1-4; D is ambiguous. This CDR3 region has 15 residues. Germline CDR1 reads MGHRA; CDR2 reads YSYEKL. V lost 1 base and J 0 bases, leaving 6 bases between the germline ends. As DNA, the CDR3 is TGCGCCAGCAGCCAAGCGGGTGCAACTAATGAAAAACTGTTTTTT. Amino acids: CASSQAGATNEKLFF.

The chain employs TRBV2 and TRBJ2-2; no reliable D call. This CDR3 comprises 15 residues. V dropped 1 base and J dropped 0 bases, with 6 bases sitting between them. The germline V gene encodes CDR1 SNHLY and CDR2 FYNNEI. The CDR3 DNA reads TGTGCCAGCAGTGAAGTCAGACCGAACACCGGGGAGCTGTTTTTT. Its translation: CASSEVRPNTGELFF.

A few counts support this clone. This rearrangement joins TRBV28 to TRBJ2-7; weak D call: TRBD2 (5 bases). The V end was cut by 10 bases, the J end by 5 bases, with 12 bases between. Germline lookup yields CDR1 MDHEN and CDR2 SYDVKM. The CDR3 covers 11 residues. CDR3 sequence reads: CATRLRDEQYF. CDR3 in DNA: TGTGCCACCCGTTTGCGGGACGAGCAGTACTTC.

The chain employs TRBV7-9 and TRBJ2-5; 7 bases match TRBD1. The V gene end was trimmed by 6 bases and the J gene end by 2 bases; junction bases not matched to a gene: 9. Germline values: CDR1 SEHNR, CDR2 FQNEAQ (reference sequence). The CDR3 totals 15 residues. This CDR3 reads CASSYIPGQQETQYF. CDR3 nucleotide sequence: TGTGCCAGCAGTTACATCCCGGGACAGCAAGAGACCCAGTACTTC.

This chain uses TRBV18 with TRBJ1-1, with 7 bases identical to TRBD1. CDR1 is KGHSH, CDR2 LQKENI, per germline. This CDR3 is 13 amino acids long. V was clipped by 8 bases and J by 2 bases; unmatched bases: 5. CDR3 amino acids: CASAGQSNTEAFF. The CDR3 bases are TGTGCCAGCGCGGGACAGTCAAACACTGAAGCTTTCTTT.

The CDR3 is CASSETLGTVTYNEQFF. The CDR3 DNA reads as TGTGCCAGCAGTGAAACTTTGGGGACAGTTACCTACAATGAGCAGTTCTTC. This chain links TRBV2 with TRBJ2-1, with 7 nucleotides matching TRBD1. Germline V gene sequence: CDR1 SNHLY, CDR2 FYNNEI. Germline trimming cut 2 bases from V and 2 bases from J; bases unmatched to any gene: 9. This CDR3 has 17 amino acids. Combining the CDR3 with reference TRBV2 and TRBJ2-1 gives the whole variable domain EPEVTQTPSHQVTQMGQEVILRCVPISNHLYFYWYRQILGQKVEFLVSFYNNEISEKSEIFDDQFSVERPDGSNFTLKIRSTKLEDSAMYFCASSETLGTVTYNEQFFGPGTRLTVL.

The V and J genes are TRBV3-1 (or the pseudogene TRBV3-2) and TRBJ1-5; D gene ambiguous. The CDR3 has 14 residues. Germline values: CDR1 LGHDT, CDR2 YNNKEL (reference sequence). Trimming took 0 bases from V and 5 from J, leaving 8 bases between them. CDR3 sequence: CASSQDFRYQPQHF. The CDR3 DNA sequence: TGTGCCAGCAGCCAAGATTTCCGTTATCAGCCCCAGCATTTT.

The chain carries TRBV12-5 and TRBJ2-3, with a possible D match to TRBD2 (6 bases). The CDR3 extends over 14 amino acids. V was pared by 7 bases and J by 2 bases, with 13 bases between. The V gene's germline CDR1 is LGHNT and CDR2 FRNRAP. The DNA for the CDR3 is TGTGCTAGTGCCTGGGGGGAAATCACAGATACGCAGTATTTT. This translates into CASAWGEITDTQYF. The full variable domain, with the rest looked up from reference TRBV12-5 and TRBJ2-3, is DARVTQTPRHKVTEMGQEVTMRCQPILGHNTVFWYRQTMMQGLELLAYFRNRAPLDDSGMPKDRFSAEMPDATLATLKIQPSEPRDSAVYFCASAWGEITDTQYFGPGTRLTVL.

The rearrangement joins TRBV6-5 to TRBJ1-6, with D uncertain. Trimming stripped 2 bases from V and 4 bases from J, with 12 bases between. The CDR3 has 16 residues. Germline-derived CDR1 and CDR2 are MNHEY and SVGAGI. For the CDR3, the DNA is TGTGCCAGCAGTTACCTACCGTCGGGTTATAATTCACCCCTCCACTTT. Translation gives CASSYLPSGYNSPLHF.